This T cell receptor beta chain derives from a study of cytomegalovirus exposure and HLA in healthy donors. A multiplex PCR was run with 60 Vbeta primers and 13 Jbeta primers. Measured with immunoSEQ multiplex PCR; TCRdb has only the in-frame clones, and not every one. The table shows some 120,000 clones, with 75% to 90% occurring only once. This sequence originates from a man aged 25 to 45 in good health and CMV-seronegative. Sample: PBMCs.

The CDR3 region has the DNA TGTGCCAGCAGCGTCAACACTGAAGCTTTCTTT. Its protein product is CASSVNTEAFF. This chain uses TRBV25-1 with TRBJ1-1; no clear D. Trimming stripped 6 bases from V and 2 bases from J, with 4 bases between. CDR1 and CDR2 from the germline V gene are MGHDK and SYGVNS. CDR3 length equals 11 residues.